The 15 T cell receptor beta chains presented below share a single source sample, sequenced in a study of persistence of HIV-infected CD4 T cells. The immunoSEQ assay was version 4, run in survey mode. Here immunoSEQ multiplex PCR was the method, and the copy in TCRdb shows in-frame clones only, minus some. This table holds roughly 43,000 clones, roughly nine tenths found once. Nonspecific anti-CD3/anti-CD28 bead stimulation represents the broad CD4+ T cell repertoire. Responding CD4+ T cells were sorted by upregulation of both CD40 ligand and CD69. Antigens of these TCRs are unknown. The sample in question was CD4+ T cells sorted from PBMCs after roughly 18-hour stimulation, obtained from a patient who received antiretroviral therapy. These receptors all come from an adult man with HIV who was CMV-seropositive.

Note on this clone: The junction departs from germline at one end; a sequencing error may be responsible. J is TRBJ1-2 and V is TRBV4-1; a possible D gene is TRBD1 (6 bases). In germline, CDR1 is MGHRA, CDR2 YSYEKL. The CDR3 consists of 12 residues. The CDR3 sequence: CASSQVANRVHF. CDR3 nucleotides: TGCGCCAGCAGCCAAGTAGCAAACAGGGTCCACTTC.

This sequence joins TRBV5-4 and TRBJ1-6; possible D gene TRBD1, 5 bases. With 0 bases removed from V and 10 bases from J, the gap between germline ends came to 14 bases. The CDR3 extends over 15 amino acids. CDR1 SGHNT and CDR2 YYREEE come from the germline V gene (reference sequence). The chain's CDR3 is CASSLEQGLNSPLHF. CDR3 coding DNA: TGTGCCAGCAGCTTGGAGCAGGGCCTGAACTCACCCCTCCACTTT.

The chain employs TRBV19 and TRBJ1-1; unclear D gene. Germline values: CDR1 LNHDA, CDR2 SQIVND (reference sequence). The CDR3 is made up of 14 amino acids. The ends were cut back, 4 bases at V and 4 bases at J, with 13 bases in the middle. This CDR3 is CASSTQAGSTEAFF. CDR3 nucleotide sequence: TGTGCCAGTAGTACTCAGGCCGGGAGCACTGAAGCTTTCTTT.

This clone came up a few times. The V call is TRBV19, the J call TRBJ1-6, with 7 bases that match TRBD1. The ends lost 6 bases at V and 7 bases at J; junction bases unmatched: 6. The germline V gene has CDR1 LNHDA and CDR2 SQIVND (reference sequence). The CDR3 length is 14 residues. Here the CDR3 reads CASREDRRNSPLHF. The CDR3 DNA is TGTGCCAGTAGGGAGGACAGGAGGAATTCACCCCTCCACTTT.

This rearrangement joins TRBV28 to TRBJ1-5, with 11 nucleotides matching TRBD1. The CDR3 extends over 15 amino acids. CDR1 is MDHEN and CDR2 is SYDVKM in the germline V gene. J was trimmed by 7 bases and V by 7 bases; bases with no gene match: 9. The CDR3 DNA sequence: TGTGCCAGCACCGGAGGACAGGGGGCAGGGCAGCCCCAGCATTTT. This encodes CASTGGQGAGQPQHF.

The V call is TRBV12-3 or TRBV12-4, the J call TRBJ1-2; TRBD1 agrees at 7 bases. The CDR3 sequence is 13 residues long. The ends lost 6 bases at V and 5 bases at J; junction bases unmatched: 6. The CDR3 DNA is TGTGCCAGCAGCCAGACAGGGATATATGGCTACACCTTC. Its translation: CASSQTGIYGYTF.

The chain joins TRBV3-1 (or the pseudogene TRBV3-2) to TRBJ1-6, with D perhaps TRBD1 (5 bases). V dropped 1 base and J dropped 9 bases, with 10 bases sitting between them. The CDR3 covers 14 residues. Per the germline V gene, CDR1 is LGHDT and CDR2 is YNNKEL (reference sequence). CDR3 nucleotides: TGTGCCAGCAGCCAAGTGGGGCGCGGTTCACCCCTCCACTTT. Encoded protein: CASSQVGRGSPLHF.

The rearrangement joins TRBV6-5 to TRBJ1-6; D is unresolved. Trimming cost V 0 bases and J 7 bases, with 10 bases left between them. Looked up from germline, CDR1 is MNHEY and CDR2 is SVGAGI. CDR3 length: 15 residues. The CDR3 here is CASSYSRARNSPLHF. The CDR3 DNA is TGTGCCAGCAGTTACTCGAGGGCTCGGAATTCACCCCTCCACTTT.

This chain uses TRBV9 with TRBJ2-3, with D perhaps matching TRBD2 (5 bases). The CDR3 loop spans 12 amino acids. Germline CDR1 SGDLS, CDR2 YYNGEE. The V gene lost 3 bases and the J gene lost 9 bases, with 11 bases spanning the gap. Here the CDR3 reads CASSASGNTQYF. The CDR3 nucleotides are TGTGCCAGCAGCGCCTCGGGGAACACGCAGTATTTT.

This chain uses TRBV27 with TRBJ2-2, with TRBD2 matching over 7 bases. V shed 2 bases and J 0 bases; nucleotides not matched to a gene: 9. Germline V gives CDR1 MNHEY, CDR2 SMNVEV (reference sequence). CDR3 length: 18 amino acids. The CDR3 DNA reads TGTGCCAGCAGTTTAGCCAGCGGGGTGACCGCGAACACCGGGGAGCTGTTTTTT. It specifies CASSLASGVTANTGELFF.

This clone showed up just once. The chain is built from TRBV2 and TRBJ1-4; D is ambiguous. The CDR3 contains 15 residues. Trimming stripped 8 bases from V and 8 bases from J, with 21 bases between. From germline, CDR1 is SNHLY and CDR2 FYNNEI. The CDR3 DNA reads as TGTGCCAGCTCCGGCCCGGGCTCGCGAAGGGAAAAACTGTTTTTT. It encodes CASSGPGSRREKLFF.

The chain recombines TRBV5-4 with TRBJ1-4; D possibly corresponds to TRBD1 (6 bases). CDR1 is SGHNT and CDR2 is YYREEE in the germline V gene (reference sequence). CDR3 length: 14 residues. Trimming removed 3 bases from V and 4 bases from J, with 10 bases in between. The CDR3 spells CASSSDRSNEKLFF. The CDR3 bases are TGTGCCAGCAGCTCTGACAGGAGTAATGAAAAACTGTTTTTT.

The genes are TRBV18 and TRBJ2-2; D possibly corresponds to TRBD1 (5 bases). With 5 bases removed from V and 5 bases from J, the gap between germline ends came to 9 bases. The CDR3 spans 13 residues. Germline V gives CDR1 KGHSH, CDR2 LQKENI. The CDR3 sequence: CASSETETGELFF. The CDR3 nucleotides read TGTGCCAGCTCAGAGACAGAGACCGGGGAGCTGTTTTTT.

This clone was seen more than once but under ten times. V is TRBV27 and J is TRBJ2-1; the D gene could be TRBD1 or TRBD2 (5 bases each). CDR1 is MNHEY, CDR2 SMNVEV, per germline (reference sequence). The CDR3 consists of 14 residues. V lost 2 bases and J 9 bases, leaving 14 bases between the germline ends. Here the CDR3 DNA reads TGTGCCAGCAGTTTAGGGGACCCCCGACGTGAGCAGTTCTTC. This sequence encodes CASSLGDPRREQFF.

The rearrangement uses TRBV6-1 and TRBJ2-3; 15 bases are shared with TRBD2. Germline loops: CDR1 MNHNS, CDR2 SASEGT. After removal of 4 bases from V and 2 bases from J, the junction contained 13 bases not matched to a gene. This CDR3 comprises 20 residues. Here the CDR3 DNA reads TGTGCCAGCAGTGGAGCCCCTGGACTAGCGGGGGGGCGTGTCACAGATACGCAGTATTTT. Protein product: CASSGAPGLAGGRVTDTQYF.